This TCR beta chain was observed in a study of response to subunit inactivated influenza vaccine. TCRdb analysed the RT-PCR reads with MiXCR anew, one entry per CDR3 protein. This sample has 650,000 to 800,000 distinct CDR3 sequences, with more than 11% found just once. The sample holds one count of this clonotype. The CDR3 runs 17 residues. Germline CDR1 is SGHTA and CDR2 is FQGNSA. V trimming: 4 bases; J trimming: 8 bases; junction bases outside the gene matches: 11. This chain joins TRBV7-2 and TRBJ2-1; 13 nucleotides align to TRBD2. The sequence was collected from a man aged 50 to 59 who received an inactivated influenza vaccine. The sequencing here drew on PBMCs from blood, taken 14 to 15 days before vaccination. CDR3: CASSWALLAGGLDEQFF. CDR3 nucleotide sequence: TGTGCCAGCAGCTGGGCCCTACTAGCGGGGGGGCTCGATGAGCAGTTCTTC.